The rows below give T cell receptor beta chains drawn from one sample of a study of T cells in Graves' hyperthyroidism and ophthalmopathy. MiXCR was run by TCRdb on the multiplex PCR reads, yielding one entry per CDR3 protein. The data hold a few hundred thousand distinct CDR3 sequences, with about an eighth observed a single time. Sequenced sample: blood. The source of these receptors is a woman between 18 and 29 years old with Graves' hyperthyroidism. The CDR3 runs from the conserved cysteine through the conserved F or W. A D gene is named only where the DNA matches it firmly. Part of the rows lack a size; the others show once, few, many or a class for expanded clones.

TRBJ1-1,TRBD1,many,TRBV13,CASSRDRVMNTEAFF,TGTGCCAGCAGCCGCGACAGGGTGATGAACACTGAAGCTTTCTTT
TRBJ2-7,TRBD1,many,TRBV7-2,CASSVRTGGIRNEQYF,TGTGCCAGCAGCGTCAGGACAGGGGGAATTCGTAACGAGCAGTACTTC
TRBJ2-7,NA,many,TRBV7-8,CASSTTSGRYEQYF,TGTGCCAGCAGCACTACCTCGGGACGATACGAGCAGTACTTC
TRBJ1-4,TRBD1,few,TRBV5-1,CASSPELGQLNEKLFF,TGCGCCAGCAGCCCGGAGCTGGGACAGCTTAATGAAAAACTGTTTTTT
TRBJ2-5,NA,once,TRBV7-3,CASSLIELGQETQYF,TGTGCCAGCAGCTTGATAGAGCTAGGACAAGAGACCCAGTACTTC
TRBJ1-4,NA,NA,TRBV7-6,CASSSQVPNEKLFF,TGTGCCAGCAGCTCCCAAGTCCCTAATGAAAAACTGTTTTTT
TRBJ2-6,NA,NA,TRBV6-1,CASSVGGLLPLSGANVLTF,TGTGCCAGCAGTGTGGGGGGGCTCCTCCCTCTCTCTGGGGCCAACGTCCTGACTTTC
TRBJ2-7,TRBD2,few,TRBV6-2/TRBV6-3,CASSYSRFGGGRYEQYF,TGTGCCAGCAGTTACTCGAGGTTCGGGGGAGGGAGGTACGAGCAGTACTTC
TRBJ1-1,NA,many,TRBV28,CASSSGLSGAFF,TGTGCCAGCAGTTCGGGCCTCAGTGGAGCTTTCTTT
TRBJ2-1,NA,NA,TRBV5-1,CASSLGNEQLF,TGCGCCAGCAGCTTGGGCAATGAGCAGCTCTTC
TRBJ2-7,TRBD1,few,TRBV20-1,CSAPQGASSYEQYF,TGCAGTGCTCCTCAGGGGGCAAGCTCCTACGAGCAGTACTTC
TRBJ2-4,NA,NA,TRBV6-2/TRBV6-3,CASRKTGEGGIQYF,TGTGCCAGCAGAAAGACAGGGGAGGGAGGCATTCAGTACTTC
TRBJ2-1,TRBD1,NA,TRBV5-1,CASSLDPQGESNNEQFF,TGCGCCAGCAGCTTGGACCCACAGGGGGAATCTAACAATGAGCAGTTCTTC
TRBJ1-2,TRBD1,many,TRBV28,CASSLPGTGGLSAYGYTF,TGTGCCAGCAGTCTCCCCGGGACAGGGGGACTAAGCGCCTATGGCTACACCTTC
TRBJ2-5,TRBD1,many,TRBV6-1,CASRFPGQQETQYF,TGTGCCAGCAGATTTCCGGGACAGCAAGAGACCCAGTACTTC
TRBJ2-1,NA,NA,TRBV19,CASIGRGDSSYNEQFF,TGTGCCAGTATCGGACGGGGGGACAGCTCCTACAATGAGCAGTTCTTC
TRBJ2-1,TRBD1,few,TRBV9,CASSGQGAKGNEQFF,TGTGCCAGCAGCGGACAGGGGGCGAAAGGCAATGAGCAGTTCTTC
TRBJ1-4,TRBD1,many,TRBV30,CAWTGTGNEKLFF,TGTGCCTGGACCGGGACAGGGAATGAAAAACTGTTTTTT
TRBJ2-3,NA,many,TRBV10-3,CATGGEDTQYF,TGTGCCACCGGAGGAGAGGATACGCAGTATTTT
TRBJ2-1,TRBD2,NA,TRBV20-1,CSATKPDPGGGDEQLF,TGCAGTGCTACCAAGCCCGACCCGGGGGGGGGGGATGAGCAGCTCTTC
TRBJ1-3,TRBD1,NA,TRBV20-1,CSARVWDRASPAGNTIYF,TGCAGTGCTAGGGTCTGGGACAGGGCGTCTCCGGCTGGAAACACCATATATTTT
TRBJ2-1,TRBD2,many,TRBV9,CASSGTSGYNEQFF,TGTGCCAGCAGCGGGACTAGCGGCTACAATGAGCAGTTCTTC
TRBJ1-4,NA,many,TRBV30,CASPVHATNEKLFF,TGTGCCTCGCCGGTCCATGCAACTAATGAAAAACTGTTTTTT
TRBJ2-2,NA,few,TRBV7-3,CASSTKTTGELFF,TGTGCCAGCAGCACCAAGACGACCGGGGAGCTGTTTTTT
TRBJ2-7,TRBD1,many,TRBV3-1,CASSQTGFVYEQYF,TGTGCCAGCAGCCAGACAGGGTTTGTCTACGAGCAGTACTTC
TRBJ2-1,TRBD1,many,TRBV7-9,CASSPWGQGNNEQFF,TGTGCCAGCAGCCCTTGGGGACAGGGGAACAATGAGCAGTTCTTC
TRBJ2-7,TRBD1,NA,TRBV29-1,CSVEIGQGYEQYF,TGCAGCGTTGAAATAGGACAGGGCTACGAGCAGTACTTC
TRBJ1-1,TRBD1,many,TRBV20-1,CSARDWGQGEWNTEAFF,TGCAGTGCTAGAGATTGGGGACAGGGGGAATGGAACACTGAAGCTTTCTTT
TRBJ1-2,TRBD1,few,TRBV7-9,CASSSDRGGYTF,TGTGCCAGCAGCTCCGACAGGGGAGGCTACACCTTC
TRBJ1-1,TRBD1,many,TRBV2,CASSETGGQGAEAFF,TGTGCCAGCAGTGAGACAGGGGGCCAGGGGGCTGAAGCTTTCTTT
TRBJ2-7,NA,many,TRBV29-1,CSVLEGTYEQYF,TGCAGCGTTCTGGAGGGGACTTACGAGCAGTACTTC
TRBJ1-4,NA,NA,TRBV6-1,CASSESGLATNEKLFF,TGTGCCAGCAGTGAATCTGGTTTGGCAACTAATGAAAAACTGTTTTTT